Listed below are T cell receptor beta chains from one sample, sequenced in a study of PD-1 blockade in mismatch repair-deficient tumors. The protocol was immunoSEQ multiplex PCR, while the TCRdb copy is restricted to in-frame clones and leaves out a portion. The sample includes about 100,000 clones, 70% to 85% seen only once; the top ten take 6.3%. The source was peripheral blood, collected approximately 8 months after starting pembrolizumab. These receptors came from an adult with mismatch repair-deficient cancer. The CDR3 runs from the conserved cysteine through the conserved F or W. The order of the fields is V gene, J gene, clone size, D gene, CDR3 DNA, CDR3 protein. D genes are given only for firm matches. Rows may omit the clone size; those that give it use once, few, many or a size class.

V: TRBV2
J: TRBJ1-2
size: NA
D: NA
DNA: TGTGCCAGCAGTGAAAGGGCCAGTGATGGCTACACCTTC
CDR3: CASSERASDGYTF

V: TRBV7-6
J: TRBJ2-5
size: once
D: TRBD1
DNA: TGTGCCAGCAGCTTTACCTCCGGACAGGGGGCGGGGACCCAGTACTTC
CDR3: CASSFTSGQGAGTQYF

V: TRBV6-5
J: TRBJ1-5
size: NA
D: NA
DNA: TGTGCCAGCAGGTGGAGGAAGAGTGAGCCCCAGCATTTT
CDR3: CASRWRKSEPQHF

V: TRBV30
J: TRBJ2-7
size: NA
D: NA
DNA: TGTGCCTGGAGTGTCGGTGCCGAGCAGTACTTC
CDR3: CAWSVGAEQYF

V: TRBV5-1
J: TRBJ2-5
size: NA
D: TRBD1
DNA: TGCGCCAGCAGCTTAGGACAGGGGGTTTTAGAGACCCAGTACTTC
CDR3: CASSLGQGVLETQYF

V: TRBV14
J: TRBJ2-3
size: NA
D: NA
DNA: TGTGCCAGCAGCCCTACGAGCACAGATACGCAGTATTTT
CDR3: CASSPTSTDTQYF

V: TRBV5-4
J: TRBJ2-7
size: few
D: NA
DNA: TGTGCCAGCAGCTTGTGGGGGGCCATCTACGAGCAGTACTTC
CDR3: CASSLWGAIYEQYF

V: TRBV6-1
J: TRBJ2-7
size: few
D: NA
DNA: TGTGCCAGCAGTGAAGGGCACTACGAGCAGTACTTC
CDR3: CASSEGHYEQYF

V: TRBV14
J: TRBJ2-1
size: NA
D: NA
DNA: TGTGCCAGCAGCCATTTTGGCCTTGGCGACAATGAGCAGTTCTTC
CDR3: CASSHFGLGDNEQFF

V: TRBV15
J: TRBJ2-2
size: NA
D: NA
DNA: TGTGCCACCAGCAGAGGTTCCCCCCCAGCGACATCGAACACCGGGGAGCTGTTTTTT
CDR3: CATSRGSPPATSNTGELFF

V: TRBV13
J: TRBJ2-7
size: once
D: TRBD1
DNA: TGTGCCAGCAGCCCACGGACAGGCTACGAGCAGTACTTC
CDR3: CASSPRTGYEQYF